This T cell receptor beta chain was sequenced in a study of T cells after yellow fever vaccination. This clonotype was picked up many times. Its specificity is unknown. TCRdb passed the 5' RACE reads through MiXCR, listing each CDR3 protein once. The sample consists of 250,000 to 300,000 distinct CDR3 sequences, roughly 5.6% of them appearing once. Study results and caveats: At around 95% for CD4 and almost 90% for CD8, most primary-vaccination clones showed up again after the booster.

Germline V CDR1 and CDR2: MNHEY, SVGAGI. V was clipped by 6 bases and J by 0 bases; unmatched bases: 9. The CDR3 contains 18 residues. The sequence came from a man in his late teens or twenties who received the YFV17D yellow fever vaccine. Specimen: CD4+ T cells sorted from PBMCs, collected on the day of the yellow fever booster vaccination. J is TRBJ2-3 and V is TRBV6-5; 13 nucleotides match TRBD2. In nucleotides, the CDR3 is TGTGCCAGCAGACCCCACCCGGGACTAGCGGGGAGCACAGATACGCAGTATTTT. It translates to CASRPHPGLAGSTDTQYF.